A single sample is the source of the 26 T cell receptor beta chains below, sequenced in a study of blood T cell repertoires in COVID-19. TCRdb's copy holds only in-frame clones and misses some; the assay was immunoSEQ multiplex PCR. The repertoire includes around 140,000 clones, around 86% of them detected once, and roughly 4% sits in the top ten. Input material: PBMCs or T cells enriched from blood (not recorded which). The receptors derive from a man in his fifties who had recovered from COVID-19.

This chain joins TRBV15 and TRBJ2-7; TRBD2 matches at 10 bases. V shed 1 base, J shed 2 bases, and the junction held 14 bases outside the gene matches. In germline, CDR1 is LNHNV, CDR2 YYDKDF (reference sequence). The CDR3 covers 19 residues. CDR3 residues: CATSRGPEAASGGTYEQYF. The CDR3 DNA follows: TGTGCCACCAGCAGAGGGCCCGAAGCCGCTAGCGGGGGCACCTACGAGCAGTACTTC.

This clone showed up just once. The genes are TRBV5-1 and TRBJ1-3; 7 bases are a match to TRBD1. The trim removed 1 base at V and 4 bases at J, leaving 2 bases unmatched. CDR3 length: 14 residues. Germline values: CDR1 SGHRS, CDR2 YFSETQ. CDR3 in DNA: TGCGCCAGCAGCTTGCAGGGGGGCGGAAACACCATATATTTT. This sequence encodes CASSLQGGGNTIYF.

The CDR3 coding sequence is TGTGCCAGCAGCTTTCTACAGGGGAATTCACCCCTCCACTTT. The encoded protein is CASSFLQGNSPLHF. The genes are TRBV7-2 and TRBJ1-6; TRBD1 aligns across 7 bases. V dropped 3 bases and J dropped 7; count of bases not matched to a gene: 3. CDR3 size: 14 residues. Germline CDR1 reads SGHTA; CDR2 reads FQGNSA.

The CDR3 region has the DNA TGTGCCAGCGAACGGGGAGGATATGGCTACACCTTC. Its protein product is CASERGGYGYTF. The chain links TRBV28 to TRBJ1-2; D is ambiguous. V was pared by 8 bases and J by 5 bases, with 12 bases between. The CDR3 loop spans 12 amino acids. Germline CDR1 reads MDHEN; CDR2 reads SYDVKM.

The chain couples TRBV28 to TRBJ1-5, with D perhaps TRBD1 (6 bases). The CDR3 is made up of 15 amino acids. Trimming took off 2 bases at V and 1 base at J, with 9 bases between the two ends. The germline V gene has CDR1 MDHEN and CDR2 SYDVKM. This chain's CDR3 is CASSLGGASNQPQHF. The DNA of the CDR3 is TGTGCCAGCAGTTTAGGGGGGGCAAGCAATCAGCCCCAGCATTTT.

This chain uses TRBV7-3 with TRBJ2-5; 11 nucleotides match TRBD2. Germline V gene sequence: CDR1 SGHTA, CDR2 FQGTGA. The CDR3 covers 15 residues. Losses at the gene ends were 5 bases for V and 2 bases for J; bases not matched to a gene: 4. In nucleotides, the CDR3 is TGTGCCAGCAGCCTAAGACTAGCGGGGCAAGAGACCCAGTACTTC. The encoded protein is CASSLRLAGQETQYF.

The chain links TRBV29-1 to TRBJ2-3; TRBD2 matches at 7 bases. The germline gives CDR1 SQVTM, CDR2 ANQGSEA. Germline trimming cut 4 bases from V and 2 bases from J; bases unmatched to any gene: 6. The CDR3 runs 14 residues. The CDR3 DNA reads TGCAGCGTTGTTCCCGGGGGGACCACAGATACGCAGTATTTT. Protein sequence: CSVVPGGTTDTQYF.

As DNA, the CDR3 is TGTGCCAGCAGCGTAGACGCAGGGGGGAACACTGAAGCTTTCTTT. Translation: CASSVDAGGNTEAFF. This chain links TRBV9 with TRBJ1-1; the match to TRBD1 covers 7 bases. The junction had 3 bases not matched to a gene; V was cut back by 0 bases and J by 1 base. There are 15 residues in the CDR3. Germline V gene sequence: CDR1 SGDLS, CDR2 YYNGEE.

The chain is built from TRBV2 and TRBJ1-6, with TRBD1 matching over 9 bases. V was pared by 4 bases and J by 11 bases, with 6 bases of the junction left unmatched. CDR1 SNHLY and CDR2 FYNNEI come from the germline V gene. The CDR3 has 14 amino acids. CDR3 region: CASSVPGQGPPLHF. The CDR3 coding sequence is TGTGCCAGCAGTGTCCCGGGACAGGGTCCACCCCTCCACTTT. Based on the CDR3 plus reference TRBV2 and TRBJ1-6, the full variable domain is EPEVTQTPSHQVTQMGQEVILRCVPISNHLYFYWYRQILGQKVEFLVSFYNNEISEKSEIFDDQFSVERPDGSNFTLKIRSTKLEDSAMYFCASSVPGQGPPLHFGNGTRLTVT.

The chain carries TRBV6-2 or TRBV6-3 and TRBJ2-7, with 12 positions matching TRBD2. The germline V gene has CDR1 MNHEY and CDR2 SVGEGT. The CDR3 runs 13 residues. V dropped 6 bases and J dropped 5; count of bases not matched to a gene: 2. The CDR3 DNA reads TGTGCCAGCAGCCGACTAGCGGGGGACGAGCAGTACGTC. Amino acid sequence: CASSRLAGDEQYV.

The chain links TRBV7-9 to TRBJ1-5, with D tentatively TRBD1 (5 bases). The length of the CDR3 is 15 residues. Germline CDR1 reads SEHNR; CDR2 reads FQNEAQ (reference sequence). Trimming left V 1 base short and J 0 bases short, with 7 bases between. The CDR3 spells CASSLGGDSNQPQHF. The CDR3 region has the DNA TGTGCCAGCAGCTTAGGGGGGGATAGCAATCAGCCCCAGCATTTT.

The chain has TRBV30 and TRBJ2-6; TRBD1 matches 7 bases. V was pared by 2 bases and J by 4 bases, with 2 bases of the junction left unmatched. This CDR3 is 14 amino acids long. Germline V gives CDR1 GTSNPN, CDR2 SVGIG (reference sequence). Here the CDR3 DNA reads TGTGCCTGGAGTAGGGGGCCCGGGGCCAACGTCCTGACTTTC. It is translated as CAWSRGPGANVLTF.

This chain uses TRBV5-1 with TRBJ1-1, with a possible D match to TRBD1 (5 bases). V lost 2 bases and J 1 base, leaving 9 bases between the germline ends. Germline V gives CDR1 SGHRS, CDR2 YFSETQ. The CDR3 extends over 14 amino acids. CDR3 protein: CASSLRGENTEAFF. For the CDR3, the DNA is TGCGCCAGCAGCTTAAGGGGTGAGAACACTGAAGCTTTCTTT.

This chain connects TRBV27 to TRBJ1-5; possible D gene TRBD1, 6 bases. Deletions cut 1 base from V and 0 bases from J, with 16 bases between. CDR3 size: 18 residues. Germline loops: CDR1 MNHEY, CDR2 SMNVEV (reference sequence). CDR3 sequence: CASSLFSGTPNSNQPQHF. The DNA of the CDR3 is TGTGCCAGCAGTTTATTTTCCGGGACACCGAATAGCAATCAGCCCCAGCATTTT.

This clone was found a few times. The CDR3 protein is CASSLYQGGQGYTF. CDR3 nucleotides: TGCGCCAGCAGCTTGTACCAGGGAGGTCAGGGCTACACCTTC. This chain connects TRBV5-1 to TRBJ1-2; a possible D gene is TRBD1 (5 bases). The CDR3 sequence is 14 residues long. Germline assignment: CDR1 SGHRS and CDR2 YFSETQ. V dropped 1 base and J dropped 8 bases, with 15 bases sitting between them.

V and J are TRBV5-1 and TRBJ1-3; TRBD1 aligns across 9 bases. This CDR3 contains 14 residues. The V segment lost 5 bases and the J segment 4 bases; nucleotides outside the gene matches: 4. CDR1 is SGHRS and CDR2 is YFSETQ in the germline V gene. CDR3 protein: CASRPGQGGNTIYF. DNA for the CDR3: TGCGCCAGCAGACCGGGACAGGGAGGAAACACCATATATTTT.

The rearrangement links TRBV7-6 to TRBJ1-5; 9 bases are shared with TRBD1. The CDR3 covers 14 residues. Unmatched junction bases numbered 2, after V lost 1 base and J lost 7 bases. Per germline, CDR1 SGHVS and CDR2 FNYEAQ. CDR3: CASSLGTGDQPQHF. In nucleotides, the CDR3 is TGTGCCAGCAGCTTAGGGACAGGGGACCAGCCCCAGCATTTT.

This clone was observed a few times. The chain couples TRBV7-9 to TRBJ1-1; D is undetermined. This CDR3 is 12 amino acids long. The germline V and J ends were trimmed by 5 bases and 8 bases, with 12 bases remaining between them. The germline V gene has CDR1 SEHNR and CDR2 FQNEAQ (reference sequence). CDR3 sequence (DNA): TGTGCCAGCAGCCGGGTGTCAATGGAAGCTTTCTTT. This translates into CASSRVSMEAFF.

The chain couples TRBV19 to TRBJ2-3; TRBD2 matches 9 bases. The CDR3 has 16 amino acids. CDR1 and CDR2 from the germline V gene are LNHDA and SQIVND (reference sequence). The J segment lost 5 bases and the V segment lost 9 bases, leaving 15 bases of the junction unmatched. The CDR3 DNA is TGTGCCAGCACCCCAGGCGGGAGGGCCTGGGTAGATACGCAGTATTTT. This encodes CASTPGGRAWVDTQYF.

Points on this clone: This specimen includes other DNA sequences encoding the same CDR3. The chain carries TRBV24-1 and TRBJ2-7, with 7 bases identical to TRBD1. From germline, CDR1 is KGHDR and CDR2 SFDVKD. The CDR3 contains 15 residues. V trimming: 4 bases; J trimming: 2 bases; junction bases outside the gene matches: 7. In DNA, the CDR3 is TGTGCCACCAGTGACCCCAGGGACAGAACCTACGAGCAGTACTTC. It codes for CATSDPRDRTYEQYF.

Here the CDR3 DNA reads TGTGCCAGCTCCCAGGACAGGGGGCGATCTCAGCCCCAGCATTTT. Translation gives CASSQDRGRSQPQHF. This chain joins TRBV18 and TRBJ1-5; 11 bases are a match to TRBD1. Trimming took 6 bases from V and 6 from J; bases not matched to a gene: 7. CDR1 is KGHSH and CDR2 is LQKENI in the germline V gene. This CDR3 comprises 15 residues.

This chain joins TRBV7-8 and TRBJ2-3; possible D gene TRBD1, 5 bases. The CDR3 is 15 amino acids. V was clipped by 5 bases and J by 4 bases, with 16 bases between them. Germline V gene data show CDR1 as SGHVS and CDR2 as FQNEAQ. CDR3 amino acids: CASSARGQGSDTQYF. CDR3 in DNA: TGTGCCAGCAGCGCCCGTGGGCAGGGATCAGATACGCAGTATTTT.

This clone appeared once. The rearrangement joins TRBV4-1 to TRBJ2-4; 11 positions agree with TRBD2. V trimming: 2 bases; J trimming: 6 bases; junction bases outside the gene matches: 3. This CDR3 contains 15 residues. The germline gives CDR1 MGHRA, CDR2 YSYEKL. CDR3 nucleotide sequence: TGCGCCAGCAGCCAACTAGCGGGGGGCGGAAACATTCAGTACTTC. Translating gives CASSQLAGGGNIQYF.

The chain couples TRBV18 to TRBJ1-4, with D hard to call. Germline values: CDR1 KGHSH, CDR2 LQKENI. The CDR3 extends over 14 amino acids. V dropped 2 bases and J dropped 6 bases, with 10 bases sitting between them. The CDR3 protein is CASSPKYTDEKLFF. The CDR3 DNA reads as TGTGCCAGCTCACCAAAGTATACAGATGAAAAACTGTTTTTT.

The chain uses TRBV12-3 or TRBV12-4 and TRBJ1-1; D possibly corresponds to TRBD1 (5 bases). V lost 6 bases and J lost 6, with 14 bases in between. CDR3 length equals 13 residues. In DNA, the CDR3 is TGTGCCAGCAGGGCTAGGGGCGGGGCTGAAGCTTTCTTT. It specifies CASRARGGAEAFF.

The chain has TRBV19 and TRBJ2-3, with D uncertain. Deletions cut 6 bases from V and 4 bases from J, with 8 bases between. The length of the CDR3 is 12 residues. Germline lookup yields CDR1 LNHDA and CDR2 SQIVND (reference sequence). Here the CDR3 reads CASRNYPDTQYF. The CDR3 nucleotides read TGTGCCAGTAGAAACTACCCAGATACGCAGTATTTT.